Reported below is one TCR beta chain. This clonotype was picked up a small number of times. Its target antigen remains unknown. Base qualities are not provided; no much larger clone lies one nucleotide away. This was a case-control study nested in a cohort of healthcare workers in London, UK, who had nasopharyngeal swab PCR tests and blood samples taken every week. Between 23 and 31 March 2020, the week of the UK lockdown, healthcare workers were enrolled and then followed up weekly for as long as 16 weeks. The data are from a study of early T cells in non-severe SARS-CoV-2 infection (dated by TCRdb to the early 2020s). The study in broad terms: Bulk RNA from unsorted whole blood was used for TCR sequencing, so alpha and beta chains could not be paired. Beyond this particular receptor, the publication reports: VDJdb matching was skewed toward anti-spike CD8 responses and likely underestimated virus-specific expansions by missing private and CD4 specificities.

Sequences MDHEN (CDR1) and SYDVKM (CDR2) are obtained from the germline V gene. V is pared back by 3 bases and J by 14 bases, with 11 bases lying between the germline termini. Including the terminal cysteine and phenylalanine, the CDR3 comprises 12 residues. The DNA shown is the 36-base CDR3, in frame from base 1. The method behind the library was 5' RACE. Sequencing took place on a NextSeq 500. Unique molecular identifiers were attached to individual cDNA molecules in the TCR library protocol so that sequencing error and PCR bias could be corrected. Both TCR alpha and beta chains were sequenced, and tight co-correlation was observed between alpha and beta sequence abundances in each sample. On the authors' methods: Decombinator V4 was used to perform V gene, J gene and CDR3 annotation of TCR sequences. TCRs were defined as expanded if a significant change between any two time points was detected under a Poisson model with p below 0.0001. TCR abundances were normalised to the total number of TCRs sequenced per sample and were expressed as counts per million. TRAV1-2 paired with TRAJ12, TRAJ20 or TRAJ33 defined MAIT TCRs, while TRAV10 paired with TRAJ18 defined iNKT TCRs. A search of VDJdb, accessed on 1 November 2021, was run for TCRs annotated to CMV, EBV and SARS-CoV-2, with TCRs annotated for multiple antigens excluded. TCRdb reprocessed the public reads (quality trimming at Q25 with fastp, clone calling with MiXCR) and kept in-frame beta chains. Entries that share a CDR3 protein sequence are merged under the most common genes and DNA. The V and J calls here are based on TCRdb, not the publication. The sample data list 65,000 to 95,000 distinct CDR3 sequences, and around 9.9% of these were observed just once. The biggest ten clones account for approximately 5% of the sample.

The source is an adult who was a healthcare worker with PCR-confirmed SARS-CoV-2 infection or an uninfected control (not recorded which). Recombination linked TRBV28 to TRBJ1-6; the D gene cannot be resolved reliably. The specimen was whole blood. The DNA sequence is given as TGTGCCAGCAGTTTCGCCGAGAGGGCCCTCCACTTT. Translated, this is CASSFAERALHF.